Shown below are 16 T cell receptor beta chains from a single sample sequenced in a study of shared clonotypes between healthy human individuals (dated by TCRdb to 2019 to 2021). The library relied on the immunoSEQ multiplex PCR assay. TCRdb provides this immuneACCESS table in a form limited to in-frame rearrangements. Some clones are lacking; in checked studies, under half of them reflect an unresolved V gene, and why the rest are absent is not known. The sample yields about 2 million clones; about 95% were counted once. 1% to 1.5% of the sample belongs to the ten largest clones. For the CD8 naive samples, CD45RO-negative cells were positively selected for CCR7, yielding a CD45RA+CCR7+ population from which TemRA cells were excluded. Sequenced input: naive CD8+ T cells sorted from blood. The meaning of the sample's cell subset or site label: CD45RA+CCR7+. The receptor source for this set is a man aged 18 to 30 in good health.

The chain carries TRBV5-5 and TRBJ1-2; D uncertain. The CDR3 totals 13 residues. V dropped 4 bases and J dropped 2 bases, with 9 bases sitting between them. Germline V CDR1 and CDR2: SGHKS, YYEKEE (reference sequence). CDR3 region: CASSQVLNYGYTF. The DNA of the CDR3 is TGTGCCAGCAGCCAAGTTCTGAACTATGGCTACACCTTC.

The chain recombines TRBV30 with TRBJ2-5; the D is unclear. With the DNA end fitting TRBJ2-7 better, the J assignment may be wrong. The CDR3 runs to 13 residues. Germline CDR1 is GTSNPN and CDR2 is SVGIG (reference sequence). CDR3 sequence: CAWSLMATYEQYF. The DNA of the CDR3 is TGTGCCTGGAGCTTAATGGCTACCTACGAGCAGTACTTC.

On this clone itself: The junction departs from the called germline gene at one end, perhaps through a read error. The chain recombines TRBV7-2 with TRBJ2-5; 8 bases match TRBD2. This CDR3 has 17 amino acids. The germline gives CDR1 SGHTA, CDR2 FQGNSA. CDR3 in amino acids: CASRLGASGLYQETQYF. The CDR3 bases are TGTGCCAGCAGATTAGGGGCTAGCGGGTTGTACCAAGAGACCCAGTACTTC. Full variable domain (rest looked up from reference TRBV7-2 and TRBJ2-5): GAGVSQSPSNKVTEKGKDVELRCDPISGHTALYWYRQSLGQGLEFLIYFQGNSAPDKSGLPSDRFSAERTGGSVSTLTIQRTQQEDSAVYLCASRLGASGLYQETQYFGPGTRLLVL.

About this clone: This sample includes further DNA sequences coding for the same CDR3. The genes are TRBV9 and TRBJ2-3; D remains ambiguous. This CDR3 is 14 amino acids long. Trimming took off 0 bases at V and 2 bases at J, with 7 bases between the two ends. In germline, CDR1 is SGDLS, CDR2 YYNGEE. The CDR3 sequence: CASSVVVTTDTQYF. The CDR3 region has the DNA TGTGCCAGCAGCGTAGTTGTGACCACAGATACGCAGTATTTT. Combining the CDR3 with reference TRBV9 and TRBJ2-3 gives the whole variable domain DSGVTQTPKHLITATGQRVTLRCSPRSGDLSVYWYQQSLDQGLQFLIQYYNGEERAKGNILERFSAQQFPDLHSELNLSSLELGDSALYFCASSVVVTTDTQYFGPGTRLTVL.

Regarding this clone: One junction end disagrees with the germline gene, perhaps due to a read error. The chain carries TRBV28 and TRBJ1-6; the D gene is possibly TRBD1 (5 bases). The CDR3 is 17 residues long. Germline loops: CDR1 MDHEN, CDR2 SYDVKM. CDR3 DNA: TGTGCCGGCAGTTCAACGCGAGGGGTGGTCTATAATTCACCCCTCCACTTT. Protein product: CAGSSTRGVVYNSPLHF.

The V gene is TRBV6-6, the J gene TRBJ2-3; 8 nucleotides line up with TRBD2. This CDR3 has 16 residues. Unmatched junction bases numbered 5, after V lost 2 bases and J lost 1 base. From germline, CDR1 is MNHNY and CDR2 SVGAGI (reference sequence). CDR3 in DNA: TGTGCCAGCAGTTACCCGGGGGGGGGAGGCACAGATACGCAGTATTTT. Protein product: CASSYPGGGGTDTQYF.

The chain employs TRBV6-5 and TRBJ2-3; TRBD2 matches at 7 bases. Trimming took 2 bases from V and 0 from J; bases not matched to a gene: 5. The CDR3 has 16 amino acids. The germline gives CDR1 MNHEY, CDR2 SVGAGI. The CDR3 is CASSYGSGASTDTQYF. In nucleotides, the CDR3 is TGTGCCAGCAGTTACGGCAGCGGGGCTAGCACAGATACGCAGTATTTT.

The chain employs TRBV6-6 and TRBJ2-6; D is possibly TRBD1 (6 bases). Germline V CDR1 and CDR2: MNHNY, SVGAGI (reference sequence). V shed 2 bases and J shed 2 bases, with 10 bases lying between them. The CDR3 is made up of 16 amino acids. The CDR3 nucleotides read TGTGCCAGCAGTTACGCGACAGGTGCTGGGGCCAACGTCCTGACTTTC. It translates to CASSYATGAGANVLTF.

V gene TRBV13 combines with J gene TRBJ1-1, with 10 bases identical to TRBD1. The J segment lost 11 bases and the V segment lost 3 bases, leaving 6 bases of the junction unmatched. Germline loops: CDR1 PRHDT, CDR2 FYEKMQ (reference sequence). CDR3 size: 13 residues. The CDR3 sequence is CASSLDRGAVAFF. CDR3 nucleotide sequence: TGTGCCAGCAGCTTGGACAGGGGGGCGGTGGCTTTCTTT.

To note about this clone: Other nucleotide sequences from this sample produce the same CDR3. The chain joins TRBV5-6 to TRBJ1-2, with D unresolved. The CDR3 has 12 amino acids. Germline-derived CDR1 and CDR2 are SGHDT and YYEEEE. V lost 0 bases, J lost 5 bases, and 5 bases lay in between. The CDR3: CASSLGNYGYTF. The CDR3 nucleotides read TGTGCCAGCAGCTTGGGGAATTATGGCTACACCTTC.

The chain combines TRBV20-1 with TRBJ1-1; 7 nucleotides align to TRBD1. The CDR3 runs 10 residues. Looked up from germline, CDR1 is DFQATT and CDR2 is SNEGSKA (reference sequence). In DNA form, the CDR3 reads TGCAGCCCAGGGGGTACTGAAGCTTTCTTT. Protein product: CSPGGTEAFF.

DNA for the CDR3: TGTGCCAGCAGCCTCATTTCAGGGGGGACTGAAGCTTTCTTT. This codes for CASSLISGGTEAFF. The genes are TRBV9 and TRBJ1-1; 7 bases are shared with TRBD1. V lost 4 bases, J lost 5 bases, and 8 bases stayed unmatched. This CDR3 has 14 residues. Germline values: CDR1 SGDLS, CDR2 YYNGEE. The variable domain in full, with the rest retrieved from reference TRBV9 and TRBJ1-1, is DSGVTQTPKHLITATGQRVTLRCSPRSGDLSVYWYQQSLDQGLQFLIQYYNGEERAKGNILERFSAQQFPDLHSELNLSSLELGDSALYFCASSLISGGTEAFFGQGTRLTVV.

For the CDR3, the DNA is TGCGCCAGCAGCCAAGATCGGACTAGCTACAATGAGCAGTTCTTC. This gives the protein CASSQDRTSYNEQFF. The J gene is TRBJ2-1, the V gene TRBV4-1; 7 nucleotides line up with TRBD2. Germline-derived CDR1 and CDR2 are MGHRA and YSYEKL. The junction had 2 bases not matched to a gene; V was cut back by 0 bases and J by 3 bases. The length of the CDR3 is 15 residues.

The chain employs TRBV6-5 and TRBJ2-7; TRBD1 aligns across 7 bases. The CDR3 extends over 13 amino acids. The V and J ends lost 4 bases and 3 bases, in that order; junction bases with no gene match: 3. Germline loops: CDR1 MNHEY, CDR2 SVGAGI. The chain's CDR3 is CASSFRQGYEQYF. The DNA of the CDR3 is TGTGCCAGCAGTTTTAGACAGGGCTACGAGCAGTACTTC.

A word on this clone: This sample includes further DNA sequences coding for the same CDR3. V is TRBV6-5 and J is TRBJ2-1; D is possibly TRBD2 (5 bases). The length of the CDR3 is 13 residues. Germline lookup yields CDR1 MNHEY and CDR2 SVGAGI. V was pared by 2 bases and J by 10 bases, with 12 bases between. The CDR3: CASSYGAADEQFF. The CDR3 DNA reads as TGTGCCAGCAGTTACGGAGCGGCCGACGAGCAGTTCTTC.

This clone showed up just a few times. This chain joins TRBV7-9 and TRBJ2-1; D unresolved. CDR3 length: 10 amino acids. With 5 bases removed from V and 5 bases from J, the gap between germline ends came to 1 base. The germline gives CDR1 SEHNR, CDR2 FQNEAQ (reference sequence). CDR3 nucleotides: TGTGCCAGCAGCGACAATGAGCAGTTCTTC. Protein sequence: CASSDNEQFF. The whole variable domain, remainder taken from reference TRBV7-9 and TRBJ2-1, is DTGVSQNPRHKITKRGQNVTFRCDPISEHNRLYWYRQTLGQGPEFLTYFQNEAQLEKSRLLSDRFSAERPKGSFSTLEIQRTEQGDSAMYLCASSDNEQFFGPGTRLTVL.